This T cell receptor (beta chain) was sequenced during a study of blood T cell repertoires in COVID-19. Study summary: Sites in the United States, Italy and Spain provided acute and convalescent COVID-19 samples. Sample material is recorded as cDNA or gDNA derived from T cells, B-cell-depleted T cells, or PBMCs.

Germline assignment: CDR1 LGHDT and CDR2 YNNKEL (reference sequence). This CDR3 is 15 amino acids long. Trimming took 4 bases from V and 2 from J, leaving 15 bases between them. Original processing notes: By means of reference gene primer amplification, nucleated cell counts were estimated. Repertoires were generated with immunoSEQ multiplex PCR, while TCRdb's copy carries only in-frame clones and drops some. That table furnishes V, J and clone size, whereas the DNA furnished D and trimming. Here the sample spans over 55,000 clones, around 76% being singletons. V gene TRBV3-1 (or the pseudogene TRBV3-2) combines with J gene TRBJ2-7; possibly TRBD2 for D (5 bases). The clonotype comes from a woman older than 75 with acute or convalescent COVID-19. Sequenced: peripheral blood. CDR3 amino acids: CASSPTLVPTYEQYF. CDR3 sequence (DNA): TGTGCCAGCAGCCCCACACTAGTACCCACCTACGAGCAGTACTTC.